These 28 T cell receptor beta chains were all obtained from the same sample, sequenced in a study of T cell changes during pregnancy in multiple sclerosis. Using immunoSEQ multiplex PCR, the repertoire was profiled, and TCRdb retains in-frame clones only, with some absent. The sample lists over 90,000 clones; roughly nine tenths were seen once. Specimen: peripheral blood, collected after pregnancy. The source of these receptors is a female donor with multiple sclerosis, enrolled in a pregnancy study.

This chain links TRBV28 with TRBJ2-3; TRBD2 aligns across 8 bases. The ends lost 5 bases at V and 2 bases at J; junction bases unmatched: 3. The CDR3 totals 14 residues. Looked up from germline, CDR1 is MDHEN and CDR2 is SYDVKM. CDR3 coding DNA: TGTGCCAGCAGTACTAGCGGACTCACAGATACGCAGTATTTT. Its protein is CASSTSGLTDTQYF.

The chain has TRBV4-3 and TRBJ1-2, with D perhaps matching TRBD1 (5 bases). Germline CDR1 LGHNA, CDR2 YSLEER. V was clipped by 3 bases and J by 1 base, with 12 bases between them. The CDR3 length is 15 residues. CDR3 sequence (DNA): TGCGCCAGCAGCCACGGGACTGCTATTAACTATGGCTACACCTTC. This codes for CASSHGTAINYGYTF.

A single count supports this clone. The gene calls are TRBV6-5 and TRBJ1-2; possible D gene TRBD1, 5 bases. This CDR3 is 13 amino acids long. Per germline, CDR1 MNHEY and CDR2 SVGAGI. Trimming stripped 0 bases from V and 10 bases from J, with 12 bases between. CDR3 sequence reads: CASSYSTDLTYTF. The CDR3 coding sequence is TGTGCCAGCAGTTACTCGACAGATCTTACCTACACCTTC.

J is TRBJ2-1 and V is TRBV4-1; D call uncertain. Germline values: CDR1 MGHRA, CDR2 YSYEKL. The CDR3 has 14 amino acids. V dropped 1 base and J dropped 2 bases, with 6 bases sitting between them. The CDR3 DNA sequence: TGCGCCAGCAGCCAAGTGTCCGCCTACAATGAGCAGTTCTTC. It specifies CASSQVSAYNEQFF.

The V call is TRBV30, the J call TRBJ1-1, with 8 bases matching TRBD1. The CDR3 spans 15 residues. The V and J ends lost 1 base and 4 bases, in that order; junction bases with no gene match: 8. From germline, CDR1 is GTSNPN and CDR2 SVGIG (reference sequence). CDR3 nucleotide sequence: TGTGCCTGGAGTGCCGGTGGACAGGGATCCACTGAAGCTTTCTTT. Translation: CAWSAGGQGSTEAFF.

The chain is built from TRBV20-1 and TRBJ2-7, with a weak D call TRBD1 (6 bases). With 2 bases removed from V and 6 bases from J, the gap between germline ends came to 8 bases. The CDR3 has 11 residues. Germline-derived CDR1 and CDR2 are DFQATT and SNEGSKA (reference sequence). The CDR3 reads CSARTGSEQYF. The CDR3 DNA is TGCAGTGCTAGAACAGGGAGCGAGCAGTACTTC.

J is TRBJ2-5 and V is TRBV9; D gene ambiguous. The germline V and J ends were trimmed by 0 bases and 2 bases, with 5 bases remaining between them. The CDR3 contains 13 residues. Germline V CDR1 and CDR2: SGDLS, YYNGEE. CDR3 protein: CASSVALQETQYF. The CDR3 nucleotides read TGTGCCAGCAGCGTAGCCCTGCAAGAGACCCAGTACTTC.

Only one count was recorded for this clone. This CDR3 is CASSLGGGNQPQHF. In DNA, the CDR3 is TGTGCCAGCAGCTTAGGGGGGGGCAATCAGCCCCAGCATTTT. V usage is TRBV7-9 and J usage is TRBJ1-5, with D possibly being TRBD1 (5 bases). V gave up 1 base and J gave up 2 bases, with 6 bases separating them. Germline assignment: CDR1 SEHNR and CDR2 FQNEAQ (reference sequence). The CDR3 sequence is 14 residues long.

The chain links TRBV6-5 to TRBJ2-2, with a weak D call TRBD2 (5 bases). V lost 1 base and J lost 4, with 13 bases in between. The germline CDR1 and CDR2 sequences are MNHEY and SVGAGI. The CDR3 is 16 residues long. The CDR3 DNA follows: TGTGCCAGCAGTTACTACGGAGGTGAACCCACCGGGGAGCTGTTTTTT. This gives the protein CASSYYGGEPTGELFF.

The chain carries TRBV27 and TRBJ2-2; 9 positions agree with TRBD1. The germline V gene encodes CDR1 MNHEY and CDR2 SMNVEV (reference sequence). The V and J ends lost 4 bases and 6 bases, in that order; junction bases with no gene match: 3. The CDR3 has 14 amino acids. The CDR3 nucleotides read TGTGCCAGCAGTTGGGGACAGGGCGCCGGGGAGCTGTTTTTT. Translation: CASSWGQGAGELFF.

This clone was counted a single time. The genes are TRBV7-6 and TRBJ2-5, with D possibly TRBD2 on 6 matching bases. The CDR3 covers 13 residues. V gave up 5 bases and J gave up 4 bases, with 11 bases separating them. The germline V gene has CDR1 SGHVS and CDR2 FNYEAQ. CDR3 protein: CASSQPGVETQYF. CDR3 DNA: TGTGCCAGCAGCCAACCGGGGGTAGAGACCCAGTACTTC.

V gene TRBV5-1 combines with J gene TRBJ2-2; no definite D call. This CDR3 comprises 14 residues. Germline values: CDR1 SGHRS, CDR2 YFSETQ. V lost 7 bases and J 5 bases, leaving 15 bases between the germline ends. The CDR3 loop is CASRREAATGELFF. CDR3 sequence (DNA): TGCGCCAGCCGCCGTGAGGCAGCGACCGGGGAGCTGTTTTTT.

The CDR3, as DNA: TGCGCCAGCAGCTTGGTGGCAAGGAGGTTCTGGGGAAAACTGTTTTTT. This encodes CASSLVARRFWGKLFF. V is TRBV5-1 and J is TRBJ1-4; D is ambiguous. The CDR3 is made up of 16 amino acids. Between the trimmed V and J ends, which lost 0 bases and 10 bases, there was a span of 19 bases. The germline V gene encodes CDR1 SGHRS and CDR2 YFSETQ.

This sequence joins TRBV15 and TRBJ1-5, with TRBD1 as a possible D gene (5 bases). This CDR3 region has 14 residues. V lost 5 bases, J lost 0 bases, and 8 bases lay in between. Germline CDR1 is LNHNV and CDR2 is YYDKDF (reference sequence). In DNA, the CDR3 is TGTGCCACCAGCGGACAACTTAGCAATCAGCCCCAGCATTTT. Protein product: CATSGQLSNQPQHF.

This chain joins TRBV4-3 and TRBJ2-2, with D possibly matching TRBD2 (5 bases). The CDR3 has 17 amino acids. The germline CDR1 and CDR2 sequences are LGHNA and YSLEER. V was trimmed by 4 bases and J by 7 bases, leaving 22 bases between them. The CDR3 DNA sequence: TGCGCCAGCAGCCTAGGACGGACCGACTATTTGGGCGGGGAGCTGTTTTTT. This gives the protein CASSLGRTDYLGGELFF.

The CDR3 region is CASGWTGGTEAFF. CDR3 coding DNA: TGTGCTAGTGGCTGGACAGGGGGCACTGAAGCTTTCTTT. The V call is TRBV12-5, the J call TRBJ1-1; TRBD1 matches 10 bases. Germline loops: CDR1 LGHNT, CDR2 FRNRAP. The CDR3 length is 13 residues. The J segment lost 4 bases and the V segment lost 6 bases, leaving 2 bases of the junction unmatched.

The genes are TRBV4-2 and TRBJ2-7; D uncertain. The CDR3 extends over 15 amino acids. Trimming left V 1 base short and J 2 bases short, with 12 bases between. Germline V gene lookup returns CDR1 LGHNA and CDR2 YNFKEQ. This chain's CDR3 is CASSQATSSTYEQYF. The CDR3 coding sequence is TGTGCCAGCAGCCAAGCTACGAGTAGCACCTACGAGCAGTACTTC.

The V gene is TRBV7-9, the J gene TRBJ1-1; 7 bases are a match to TRBD1. From germline, CDR1 is SEHNR and CDR2 FQNEAQ (reference sequence). Unmatched junction bases numbered 6, after V lost 4 bases and J lost 1 base. CDR3 size: 15 residues. The DNA of the CDR3 is TGTGCCAGCAGCTCCGAGGGGGCGAGGAACACTGAAGCTTTCTTT. It yields the protein CASSSEGARNTEAFF.

The V and J genes are TRBV29-1 and TRBJ2-7; D remains ambiguous. The germline V gene has CDR1 SQVTM and CDR2 ANQGSEA. The CDR3 sequence is 11 residues long. Trimming removed 6 bases at V and 6 bases at J, with 12 bases between. CDR3: CSVERQAEQYF. As DNA, the CDR3 is TGCAGCGTCGAAAGGCAGGCCGAGCAGTACTTC.

This clone was recorded only once. The junction does not match germline at one end; this may be a read error. The chain combines TRBV27 with TRBJ2-3; D ambiguous. This CDR3 has 15 amino acids. From germline, CDR1 is MNHEY and CDR2 SMNVEV (reference sequence). The CDR3 DNA follows: TGTGCCAGCAGTTTATCGGGCACTCCCACACATACGCAGTATTTT. This sequence encodes CASSLSGTPTHTQYF.

This chain uses TRBV11-3 with TRBJ2-3; the D is unclear. Germline V lookup: CDR1 SGHNT, CDR2 YENEEA. V shed 4 bases and J shed 0 bases, with 8 bases lying between them. This CDR3 is 14 amino acids long. The CDR3 bases are TGTGCCAGCAGCTCCACACATAGCACAGATACGCAGTATTTT. Translating gives CASSSTHSTDTQYF.

The rearrangement joins TRBV4-2 to TRBJ2-7; TRBD2 matches 11 bases. From germline, CDR1 is LGHNA and CDR2 YNFKEQ. This CDR3 is built from 16 residues. V lost 0 bases, J lost 5 bases, and 6 bases stayed unmatched. CDR3 in amino acids: CASSQETSGSRHEQYF. The CDR3 nucleotides read TGTGCCAGCAGCCAAGAAACTAGCGGGAGCCGCCACGAGCAGTACTTC.

This clone is a singleton in its sample. V is TRBV6-5 and J is TRBJ2-1; 11 nucleotides line up with TRBD2. The germline CDR1 and CDR2 sequences are MNHEY and SVGAGI. This CDR3 comprises 12 residues. V lost 9 bases and J lost 5; bases outside the gene matches: 0. CDR3 DNA: TGTGCCAGTAGCGGGAGGGACAATGAGCAGTTCTTC. Its translation is CASSGRDNEQFF.

This clone was detected only a few times. This sequence joins TRBV5-1 and TRBJ1-1; maybe TRBD1 (6 bases). Looked up from germline, CDR1 is SGHRS and CDR2 is YFSETQ. This CDR3 region has 17 residues. The V end lost 4 bases, the J end lost 3 bases, and 22 bases lay between the germline ends. The DNA for the CDR3 is TGCGCCAGCAGCCCTCGACCTGGACAGAGCCTAGACACTGAAGCTTTCTTT. Translating gives CASSPRPGQSLDTEAFF.

The J gene is TRBJ2-7, the V gene TRBV6-5; 8 nucleotides match TRBD1. CDR1 and CDR2 (germline): MNHEY, SVGAGI. The length of the CDR3 is 14 residues. The V segment lost 9 bases and the J segment 2 bases; nucleotides outside the gene matches: 9. Here the CDR3 reads CASRTGPPPYEQYF. In nucleotides, the CDR3 is TGTGCCAGTCGGACAGGGCCTCCTCCCTACGAGCAGTACTTC.

The chain joins TRBV2 to TRBJ2-1, with D perhaps TRBD2 (7 bases). CDR3 size: 13 residues. V was shortened by 6 bases and J by 16 bases, with 22 bases between the two germline ends. Germline values: CDR1 SNHLY, CDR2 FYNNEI. CDR3 loop: CASSRGAVQYIFF. DNA for the CDR3: TGTGCCAGCAGCCGGGGGGCGGTACAATATATTTTCTTC.

The chain is built from TRBV19 and TRBJ2-1, with unresolved D. The V end lost 9 bases, the J end lost 5 bases, and 11 bases lay between the germline ends. Germline V gene lookup returns CDR1 LNHDA and CDR2 SQIVND (reference sequence). This CDR3 region has 12 residues. Here the CDR3 DNA reads TGTGCCAGCACTACCCGGGACAATGAGCAGTTCTTC. This codes for CASTTRDNEQFF.

The chain employs TRBV4-1 and TRBJ2-7; TRBD1 matches at 10 bases. The V gene's germline CDR1 is MGHRA and CDR2 YSYEKL. The J segment lost 5 bases and the V segment lost 4 bases, leaving 8 bases of the junction unmatched. This CDR3 is 15 amino acids long. Here the CDR3 reads CASSLKPTGGDEQYF. Written as DNA, the CDR3 is TGCGCCAGCAGCCTCAAACCGACAGGGGGCGACGAGCAGTACTTC.